What follows describes a single TCR beta chain. Its antigen remains unidentified. CDR1 and CDR2 (germline): MNHNS, SASEGT. Deletions cut 4 bases from V and 5 bases from J, with 11 bases between. This CDR3 is built from 14 residues. Measured with immunoSEQ multiplex PCR; TCRdb has only the in-frame clones, and not every one. The sample yields 34,000 or so clones, almost 80% seen once. The sample belongs to a study of T cells in narcolepsy. Whole-study findings and limits: No autoreactive T cell clone sequences appeared in some memory CD4+ repertoires.

The sequence came from a human donor in good health. The chain is built from TRBV6-1 and TRBJ2-2, with D maybe TRBD1 (6 bases). Sequencing used memory (CD45RA-) CD4+ T cells from blood. CDR3 amino acids: CASSVERGTGELFF. The CDR3 DNA reads TGTGCCAGCAGTGTAGAAAGGGGGACCGGGGAGCTGTTTTTT.